The 9 T cell receptor beta chains below come from one sample, sequenced in a study of technical replicates of blood from a few donors. Repertoires were generated with immunoSEQ multiplex PCR, while TCRdb's copy carries only in-frame clones and drops some. Among approximately 97,000 clones listed, about 96% were seen once. Sequencing was done on a sample of T cells isolated from PBMCs. The receptors shown here come from a human donor in good health.

This clone was observed once. The chain is built from TRBV4-3 and TRBJ2-1; 9 nucleotides line up with TRBD1. The CDR3 has 16 residues. Germline values: CDR1 LGHNA, CDR2 YSLEER. J lost 7 bases, V lost 0 bases, and 7 bases had no gene match. The CDR3 nucleotides read TGCGCCAGCAGCCAAGATATTGGGACAGGGTGGAATGAGCAGTTCTTC. Protein product: CASSQDIGTGWNEQFF.

The chain uses TRBV11-3 and TRBJ2-2; D uncertain. This CDR3 region has 14 residues. Trimming removed 1 base from V and 1 base from J, with 4 bases in between. Germline V gives CDR1 SGHNT, CDR2 YENEEA. The CDR3 bases are TGTGCCAGCAGCTTAGGACAGAACACCGGGGAGCTGTTTTTT. Translation gives CASSLGQNTGELFF.

The CDR3 protein is CASSIGTGGINQPQHF. The DNA of the CDR3 is TGTGCCAGCAGTATAGGGACAGGGGGAATCAATCAGCCCCAGCATTTT. V gene TRBV28 combines with J gene TRBJ1-5; 11 bases are a match to TRBD1. V shed 5 bases and J 3 bases; nucleotides not matched to a gene: 6. The CDR3 consists of 16 residues. Germline V gives CDR1 MDHEN, CDR2 SYDVKM.

The J gene is TRBJ1-2, the V gene TRBV7-3; D is ambiguous. Per the germline V gene, CDR1 is SGHTA and CDR2 is FQGTGA. This CDR3 has 12 amino acids. The ends were cut back, 8 bases at V and 6 bases at J, with 13 bases in the middle. The CDR3 protein is CASGDGYDGYTF. CDR3 in DNA: TGTGCCAGCGGAGACGGTTATGATGGCTACACCTTC. Full variable domain (outside the CDR3, taken from reference TRBV7-3 and TRBJ1-2): GAGVSQTPSNKVTEKGKYVELRCDPISGHTALYWYRQSLGQGPEFLIYFQGTGAADDSGLPNDRFFAVRPEGSVSTLKIQRTERGDSAVYLCASGDGYDGYTFGSGTRLTVV.

V and J are TRBV27 and TRBJ1-1; no firm D call. Trimming removed 0 bases at V and 2 bases at J, with 4 bases between. Germline CDR1 and CDR2: MNHEY and SMNVEV (reference sequence). There are 13 residues in the CDR3. The CDR3 protein is CASSLSLNTEAFF. The CDR3 bases are TGTGCCAGCAGTTTATCTCTAAACACTGAAGCTTTCTTT.

The genes are TRBV7-2 and TRBJ2-1, with 10 nucleotides matching TRBD2. Germline-derived CDR1 and CDR2 are SGHTA and FQGNSA. The junction had 4 bases not matched to a gene; V was cut back by 4 bases and J by 13 bases. CDR3 length: 12 residues. CDR3 bases: TGTGCCAGCAGCTCTAGCGGGAGAATACAGTTCTTC. Translated, it gives CASSSSGRIQFF.

V and J are TRBV7-2 and TRBJ1-5; D gene unclear. Trimming shortened V by 1 base and J by 9 bases, and 13 bases separated the two germline ends. The CDR3 sequence is 14 residues long. CDR1 and CDR2 from the germline V gene are SGHTA and FQGNSA. The CDR3 DNA reads TGTGCCAGCAGCTTAGGAGGAGGAGTCCGGCCCCAGCATTTT. Protein product: CASSLGGGVRPQHF.

The chain is built from TRBV7-9 and TRBJ1-1, with D perhaps matching TRBD1 (6 bases). V lost 7 bases and J lost 5, with 11 bases in between. This CDR3 has 12 residues. Germline CDR1 is SEHNR and CDR2 is FQNEAQ (reference sequence). The CDR3 bases are TGTGCCAGCATGGAGGGGGGGACTGAAGCTTTCTTT. It encodes CASMEGGTEAFF.

The chain couples TRBV2 to TRBJ1-2; the match to TRBD1 covers 9 bases. Germline V lookup: CDR1 SNHLY, CDR2 FYNNEI. With 5 bases clipped from V and 7 bases from J, the junction kept 8 bases outside the gene matches. This CDR3 region has 14 residues. CDR3 DNA sequence: TGTGCCAGCAGTCAAACGGGACAGGGAATTGGCTACACCTTC. Translating it yields CASSQTGQGIGYTF.